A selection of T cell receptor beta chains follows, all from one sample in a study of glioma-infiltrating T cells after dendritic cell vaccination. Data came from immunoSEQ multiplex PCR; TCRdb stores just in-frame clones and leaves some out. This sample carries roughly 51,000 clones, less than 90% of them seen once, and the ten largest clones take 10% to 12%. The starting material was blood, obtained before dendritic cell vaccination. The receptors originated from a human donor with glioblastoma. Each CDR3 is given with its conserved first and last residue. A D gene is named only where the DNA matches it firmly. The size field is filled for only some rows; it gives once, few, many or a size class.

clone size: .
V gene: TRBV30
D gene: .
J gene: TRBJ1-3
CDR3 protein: CAWSVGRAWGNTIYF
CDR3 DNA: TGTGCCTGGAGTGTAGGCAGGGCGTGGGGAAACACCATATATTTT

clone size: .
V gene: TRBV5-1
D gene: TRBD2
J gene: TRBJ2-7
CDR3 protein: CASSFTSGGASEQYF
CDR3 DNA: TGCGCCAGCAGCTTTACTAGCGGGGGGGCCTCCGAGCAGTACTTC

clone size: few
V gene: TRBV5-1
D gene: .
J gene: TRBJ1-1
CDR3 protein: CASSSGTYYTEAFF
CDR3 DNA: TGCGCCAGCAGCTCAGGGACTTACTATACTGAAGCTTTCTTT

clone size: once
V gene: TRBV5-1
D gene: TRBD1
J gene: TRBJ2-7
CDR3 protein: CASSSGTGIDEQYF
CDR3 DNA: TGCGCCAGCAGCTCCGGGACAGGAATAGACGAGCAGTACTTC

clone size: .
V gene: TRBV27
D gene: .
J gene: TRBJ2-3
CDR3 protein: CASRADNTDTQYF
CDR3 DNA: TGTGCCAGCAGGGCCGACAACACAGATACGCAGTATTTT

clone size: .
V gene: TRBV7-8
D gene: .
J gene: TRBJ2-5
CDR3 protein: CASSLALLETQYF
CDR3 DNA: TGTGCCAGCAGCTTAGCCCTTCTCGAGACCCAGTACTTC

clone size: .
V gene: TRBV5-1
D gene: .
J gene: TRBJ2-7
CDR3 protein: CASSLASRSLEQYF
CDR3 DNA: TGCGCCAGCAGCTTGGCCTCAAGGAGCCTCGAGCAGTACTTC

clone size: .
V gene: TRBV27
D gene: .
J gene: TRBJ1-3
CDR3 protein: CASSLTHHPSGNTIYF
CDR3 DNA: TGTGCCAGCAGTTTGACTCACCACCCCTCCGGAAACACCATATATTTT

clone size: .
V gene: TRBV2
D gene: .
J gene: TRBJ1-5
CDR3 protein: CASSPTNSNQPQHF
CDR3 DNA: TGTGCCAGCAGTCCGACTAATAGCAATCAGCCCCAGCATTTT

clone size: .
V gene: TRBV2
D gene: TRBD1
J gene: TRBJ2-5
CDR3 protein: CASNGQAQETQYF
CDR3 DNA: TGTGCCAGCAACGGACAGGCCCAAGAGACCCAGTACTTC

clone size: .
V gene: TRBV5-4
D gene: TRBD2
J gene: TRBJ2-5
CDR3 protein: CASSESGGGRTETQYF
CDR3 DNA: TGTGCCAGCAGCGAGTCCGGCGGGGGGAGGACGGAGACCCAGTACTTC

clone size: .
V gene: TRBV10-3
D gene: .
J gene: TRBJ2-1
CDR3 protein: CAISETSSYNEQFF
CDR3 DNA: TGTGCCATCAGCGAAACTAGCTCCTACAATGAGCAGTTCTTC

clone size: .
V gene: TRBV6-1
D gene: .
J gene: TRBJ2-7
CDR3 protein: CASSEAQASSYEQYF
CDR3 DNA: TGTGCCAGCAGTGAAGCGCAGGCAAGCTCCTACGAGCAGTACTTC

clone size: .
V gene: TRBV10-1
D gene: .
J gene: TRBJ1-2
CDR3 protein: CASLYRVVGYTF
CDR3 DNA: TGCGCCAGCCTTTACAGGGTAGTAGGCTACACCTTC

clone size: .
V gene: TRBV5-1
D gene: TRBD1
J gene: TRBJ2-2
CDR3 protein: CASSPGQGVTGELFF
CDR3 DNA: TGCGCCAGCAGCCCCGGACAGGGGGTGACCGGGGAGCTGTTTTTT

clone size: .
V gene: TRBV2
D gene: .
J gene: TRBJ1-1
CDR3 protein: CASSERRAGATEAFF
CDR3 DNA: TGTGCCAGCAGTGAAAGGCGGGCGGGTGCCACTGAAGCTTTCTTT

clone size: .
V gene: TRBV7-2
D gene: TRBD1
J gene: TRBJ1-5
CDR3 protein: CASSLGTGVYQPQHF
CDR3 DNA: TGTGCCAGCAGCTTAGGAACAGGGGTTTATCAGCCCCAGCATTTT

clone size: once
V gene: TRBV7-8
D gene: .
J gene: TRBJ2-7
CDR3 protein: CASSLGALREQYF
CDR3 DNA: TGTGCCAGCAGCTTAGGAGCGCTGCGGGAGCAGTACTTC

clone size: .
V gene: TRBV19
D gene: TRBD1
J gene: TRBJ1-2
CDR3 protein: CASSNLPQGATYGYTF
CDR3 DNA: TGTGCCAGTAGTAATCTTCCACAGGGGGCTACTTACGGCTACACCTTC

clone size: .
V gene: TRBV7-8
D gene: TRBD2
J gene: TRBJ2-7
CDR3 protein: CASSAGLANEQYF
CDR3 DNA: TGTGCCAGCAGCGCGGGACTAGCGAACGAGCAGTACTTC

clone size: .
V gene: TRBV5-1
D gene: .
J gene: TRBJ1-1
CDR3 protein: CASSLAGQGWTEAFF
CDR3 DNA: TGCGCCAGCAGCTTGGCCGGGCAGGGATGGACTGAAGCTTTCTTT

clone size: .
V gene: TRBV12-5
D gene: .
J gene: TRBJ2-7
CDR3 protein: CASGLVDRSSSYEQYF
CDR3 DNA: TGTGCTAGTGGTTTGGTAGACAGGTCATCCTCCTACGAGCAGTACTTC

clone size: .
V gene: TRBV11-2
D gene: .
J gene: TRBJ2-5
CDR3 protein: CASSFNVQETQYF
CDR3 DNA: TGTGCCAGCAGCTTTAATGTTCAAGAGACCCAGTACTTC

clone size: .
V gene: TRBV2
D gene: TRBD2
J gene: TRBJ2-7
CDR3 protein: CASSRLAGELYEQYF
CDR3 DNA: TGTGCCAGCAGTCGTTTAGCGGGAGAACTTTACGAGCAGTACTTC

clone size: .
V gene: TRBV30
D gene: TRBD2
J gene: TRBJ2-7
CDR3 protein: CAWRGSGSSYEQYF
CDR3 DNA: TGTGCCTGGAGGGGGAGCGGGAGCTCCTACGAGCAGTACTTC

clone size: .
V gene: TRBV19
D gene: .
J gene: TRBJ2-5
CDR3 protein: CASSISMETQYF
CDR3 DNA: TGTGCCAGTAGTATATCTATGGAGACCCAGTACTTC

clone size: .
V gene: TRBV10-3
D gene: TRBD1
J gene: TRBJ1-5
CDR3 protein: CATQGQGGNQPQHF
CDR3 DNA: TGTGCCACGCAGGGACAGGGAGGCAATCAGCCCCAGCATTTT

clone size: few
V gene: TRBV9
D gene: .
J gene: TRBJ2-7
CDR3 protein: CASSSGYEQYF
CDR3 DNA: TGTGCCAGCAGCTCCGGCTACGAGCAGTACTTC

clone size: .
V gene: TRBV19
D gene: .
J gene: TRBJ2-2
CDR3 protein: CASRPGHLTGELFF
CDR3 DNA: TGTGCCAGTCGCCCGGGACATCTCACCGGGGAGCTGTTTTTT

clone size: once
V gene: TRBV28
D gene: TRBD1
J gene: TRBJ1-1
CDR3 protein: CASRPTGVNTEAFF
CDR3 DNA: TGTGCCAGCAGACCAACAGGGGTGAACACTGAAGCTTTCTTT

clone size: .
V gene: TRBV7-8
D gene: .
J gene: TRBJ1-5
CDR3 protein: CASSLATRGEWSNQPQHF
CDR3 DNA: TGTGCCAGCAGCTTAGCTACCAGGGGAGAGTGGAGCAATCAGCCCCAGCATTTT

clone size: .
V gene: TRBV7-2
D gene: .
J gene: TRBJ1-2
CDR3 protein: CASSLGPSGYTF
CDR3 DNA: TGTGCCAGCAGCTTAGGCCCGAGTGGCTACACCTTC

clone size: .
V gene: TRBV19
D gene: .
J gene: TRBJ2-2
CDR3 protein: CASRDNPDTGELFF
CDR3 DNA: TGTGCCAGTAGGGACAATCCGGACACCGGGGAGCTGTTTTTT

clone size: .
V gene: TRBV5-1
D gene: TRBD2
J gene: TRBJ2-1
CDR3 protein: CASSLATSGGHSSYNEQFF
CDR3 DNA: TGCGCCAGCAGCTTGGCCACTAGCGGGGGCCATAGCTCCTACAATGAGCAGTTCTTC

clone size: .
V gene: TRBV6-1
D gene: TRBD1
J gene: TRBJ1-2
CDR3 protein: CASSSVGQTYGYTF
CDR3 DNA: TGTGCCAGCAGTTCAGTGGGACAGACTTATGGCTACACCTTC

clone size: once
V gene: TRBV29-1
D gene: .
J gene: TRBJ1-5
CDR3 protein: CSVGRKDSNYSNQPQHF
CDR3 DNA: TGCAGCGTTGGGAGAAAGGACAGTAATTATAGCAATCAGCCCCAGCATTTT

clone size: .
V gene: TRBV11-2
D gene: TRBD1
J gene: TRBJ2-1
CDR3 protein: CASSPLRDRDSNEQFF
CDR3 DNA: TGTGCCAGCAGCCCACTCCGGGACAGGGATTCCAATGAGCAGTTCTTC

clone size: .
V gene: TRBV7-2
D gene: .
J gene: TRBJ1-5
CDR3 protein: CASSLSGNQPQHF
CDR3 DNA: TGTGCCAGCAGCTTGAGCGGGAATCAGCCCCAGCATTTT

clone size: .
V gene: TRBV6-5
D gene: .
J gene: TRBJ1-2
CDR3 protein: CASSSGTQGGYTF
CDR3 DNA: TGTGCCAGCAGCTCCGGGACACAGGGAGGCTACACCTTC

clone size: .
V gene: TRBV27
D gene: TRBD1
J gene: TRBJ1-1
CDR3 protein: CASYDRGWSEAFF
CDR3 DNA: TGTGCCAGCTATGACAGGGGATGGTCTGAAGCTTTCTTT

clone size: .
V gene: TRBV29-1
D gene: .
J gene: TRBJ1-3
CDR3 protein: CSVNTGSGNTIYF
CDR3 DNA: TGCAGCGTTAACACAGGCTCTGGAAACACCATATATTTT

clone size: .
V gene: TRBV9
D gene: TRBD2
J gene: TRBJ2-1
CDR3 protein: CASSISLAGASYEQFF
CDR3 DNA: TGTGCCAGCAGCATCTCGCTAGCGGGAGCTTCGTATGAGCAGTTCTTC

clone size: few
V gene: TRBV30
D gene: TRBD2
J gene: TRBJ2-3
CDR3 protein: CAWTGDYGSTDTQYF
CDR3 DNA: TGTGCCTGGACCGGGGACTATGGAAGCACAGATACGCAGTATTTT

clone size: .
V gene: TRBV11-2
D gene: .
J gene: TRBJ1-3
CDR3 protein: CASSLETPTYSGNTIYF
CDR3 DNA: TGTGCCAGCAGCCTCGAAACACCGACATACTCTGGAAACACCATATATTTT

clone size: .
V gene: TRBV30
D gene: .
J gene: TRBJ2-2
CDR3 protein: CAWSVFSAKDTGELFF
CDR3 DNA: TGTGCCTGGAGTGTTTTTAGCGCCAAGGACACCGGGGAGCTGTTTTTT

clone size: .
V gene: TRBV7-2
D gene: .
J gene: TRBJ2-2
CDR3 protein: CASSLSRANTGELFF
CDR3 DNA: TGTGCCAGCAGCTTATCAAGAGCGAACACCGGGGAGCTGTTTTTT

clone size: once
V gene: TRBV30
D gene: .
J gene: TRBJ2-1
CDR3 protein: CAWSREDGPYNEQFF
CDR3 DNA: TGTGCCTGGAGTCGGGAAGATGGCCCTTACAATGAGCAGTTCTTC

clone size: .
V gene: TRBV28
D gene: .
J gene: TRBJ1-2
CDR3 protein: CASTYWQGTNYGYTF
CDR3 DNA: TGTGCCAGCACCTACTGGCAGGGGACGAACTATGGCTACACCTTC

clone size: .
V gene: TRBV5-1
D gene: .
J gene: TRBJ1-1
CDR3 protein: CASSHQLRGGTEAFF
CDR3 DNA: TGCGCCAGCAGCCACCAACTGCGCGGGGGCACTGAAGCTTTCTTT

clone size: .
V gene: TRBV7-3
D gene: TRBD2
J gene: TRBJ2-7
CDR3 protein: CASSLTKGRGSYEQYF
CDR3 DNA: TGTGCCAGCAGCTTAACGAAAGGGCGGGGGTCCTACGAGCAGTACTTC